A selection of T cell receptor beta chains follows, all from one sample in a study of cytomegalovirus exposure and HLA in healthy donors. Sequencing used immunoSEQ multiplex PCR; TCRdb keeps in-frame clones, though not all of them. The table lists roughly 67,000 clones, more than 70% of them singletons. The sample consisted of PBMCs. These TCRs come from a man aged 40-50 years in good health and CMV-seronegative. The conserved cysteine and the conserved F or W are not part of the CDR3 here. Clone size is shown for a subset of rows, as once, few, many or a class of expanded clone.

cdr3_length clone_size j_call v_call cdr3_aa
11 - TRBJ2-1 TRBV5-4 ASSLVENNEQF
11 - TRBJ1-5 TRBV28 ASSSQLNQPQH
11 - TRBJ2-3 TRBV28 ASTGTTTLTQY
11 - TRBJ2-3 TRBV7-9 ASSLSDPDTQY
11 once TRBJ1-4 TRBV10-3 AIRDRVDEKLF
11 - TRBJ1-1 TRBV7-6 ASSFVANTEAF
10 once TRBJ2-1 TRBV5-1 ASSQDRDEQF
14 - TRBJ1-5 TRBV21-1 ASSKVARVSNQPQH
12 - - TRBV11-2 ASGGTSGAYEQY
11 - TRBJ2-7 TRBV18 ASSGDSPYEQY
11 - TRBJ2-7 TRBV2 ASTGQGSYEQY
12 - TRBJ1-4 TRBV2 ATGWPGSNEKLF
11 - TRBJ2-2 TRBV9 ASSVRVPGELF
13 - TRBJ1-6 TRBV18 ASSPERTGGSPLH
13 - TRBJ2-2 TRBV28 ASRDRGRDTGELF
14 - TRBJ1-2 TRBV6-4 ASSDSRDRGFYGYT
12 few TRBJ1-1 TRBV5-1 ASSLEPGQIEAF
11 - TRBJ1-1 TRBV28 ASSAASNTEAF
12 - TRBJ1-2 TRBV7-2 ASRPSPGYRGHT
12 - TRBJ1-1 TRBV28 ASSSGGINTEAF
12 - TRBJ2-2 TRBV7-9 ASSNPSGTGELF
11 few TRBJ2-1 TRBV5-8 ASSLAGAGEQF
13 - TRBJ2-7 TRBV6-5 ASSYSREPSYEQY
13 - TRBJ2-7 TRBV6-5 ASRHEGVSSYEQY
14 - TRBJ2-2 TRBV5-4 ASSAPLAGAPGELF
13 - TRBJ2-3 TRBV4-1 ASSLRSGGADTQY
10 - TRBJ2-7 TRBV5-6 ASSYISYEQY
11 once TRBJ2-5 TRBV7-2 ASSLGRQETQY
14 - TRBJ2-5 TRBV15 ATSRGQGARQETQY
15 - TRBJ1-5 TRBV28 ASTPSGTGGAGQPQH
11 - TRBJ2-7 TRBV5-4 ASSLRRNYEQY
13 - TRBJ1-5 TRBV9 ASSDGTGSVAPQH
13 - TRBJ2-7 TRBV5-1 ASSWRTGDSYEQY
10 - TRBJ2-5 TRBV7-2 ASSLSAVSQY
13 - TRBJ2-7 TRBV7-7 ASSLGAGPTYEQY
9 few TRBJ2-7 TRBV20-1 SAREGGLGY
13 - TRBJ2-3 TRBV2 ASSGVSGTTDTQY
12 - TRBJ2-5 TRBV27 ASRTAGGFETQY
11 - TRBJ2-2 TRBV19 ASMTGRTGELF
12 few TRBJ2-3 TRBV5-1 ASSSGTSTDTQY
13 - TRBJ2-3 TRBV18 ASSLNAGGADTQY
13 - TRBJ2-1 TRBV6-6 ASSYPGLSYNEQF